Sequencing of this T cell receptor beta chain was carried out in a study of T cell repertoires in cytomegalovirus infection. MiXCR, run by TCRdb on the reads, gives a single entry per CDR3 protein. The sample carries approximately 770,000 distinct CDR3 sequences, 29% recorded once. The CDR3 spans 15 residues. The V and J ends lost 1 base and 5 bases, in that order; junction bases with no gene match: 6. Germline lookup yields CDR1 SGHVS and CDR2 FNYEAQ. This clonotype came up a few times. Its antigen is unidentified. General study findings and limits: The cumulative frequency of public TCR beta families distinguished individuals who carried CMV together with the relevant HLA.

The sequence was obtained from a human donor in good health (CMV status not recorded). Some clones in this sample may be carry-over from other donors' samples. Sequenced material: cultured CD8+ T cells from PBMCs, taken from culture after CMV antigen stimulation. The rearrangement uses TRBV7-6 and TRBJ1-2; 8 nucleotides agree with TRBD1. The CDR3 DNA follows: TGTGCCAGCAGCTTAGATCGGACAGGGAAATATGGCTACACCTTC. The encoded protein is CASSLDRTGKYGYTF.